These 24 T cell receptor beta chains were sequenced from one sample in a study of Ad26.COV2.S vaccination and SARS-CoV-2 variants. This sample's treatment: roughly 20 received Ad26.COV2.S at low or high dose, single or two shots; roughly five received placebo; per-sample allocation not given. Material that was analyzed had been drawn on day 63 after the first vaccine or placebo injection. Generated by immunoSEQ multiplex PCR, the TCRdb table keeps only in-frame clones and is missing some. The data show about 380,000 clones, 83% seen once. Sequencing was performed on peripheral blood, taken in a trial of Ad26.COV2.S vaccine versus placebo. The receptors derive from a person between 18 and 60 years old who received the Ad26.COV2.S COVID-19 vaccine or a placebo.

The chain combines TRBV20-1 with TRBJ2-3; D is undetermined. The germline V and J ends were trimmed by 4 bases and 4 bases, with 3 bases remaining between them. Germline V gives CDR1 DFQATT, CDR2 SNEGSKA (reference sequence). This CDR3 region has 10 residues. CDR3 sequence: CSAISDTQYF. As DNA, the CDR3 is TGCAGTGCTATTTCAGATACGCAGTATTTT.

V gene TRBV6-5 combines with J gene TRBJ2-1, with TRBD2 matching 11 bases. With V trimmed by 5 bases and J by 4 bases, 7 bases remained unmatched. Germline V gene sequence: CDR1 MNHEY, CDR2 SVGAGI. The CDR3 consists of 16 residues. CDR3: CASSNLAGGKYNEQFF. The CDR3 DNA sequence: TGTGCCAGCAGTAACTTAGCGGGAGGGAAATACAATGAGCAGTTCTTC.

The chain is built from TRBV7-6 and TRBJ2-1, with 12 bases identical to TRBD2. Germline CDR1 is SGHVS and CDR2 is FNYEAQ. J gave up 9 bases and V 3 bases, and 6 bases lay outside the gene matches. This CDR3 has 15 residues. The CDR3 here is CASSFLAGGQAEQFF. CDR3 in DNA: TGTGCCAGCAGCTTCCTAGCGGGGGGGCAGGCTGAGCAGTTCTTC.

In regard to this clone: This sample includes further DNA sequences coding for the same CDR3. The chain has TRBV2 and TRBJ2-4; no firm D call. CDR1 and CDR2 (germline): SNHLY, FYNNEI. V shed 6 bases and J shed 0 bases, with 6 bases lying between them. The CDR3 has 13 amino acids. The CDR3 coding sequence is TGTGCCAGCAGAGGGTTAGCCAAAAACATTCAGTACTTC. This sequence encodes CASRGLAKNIQYF.

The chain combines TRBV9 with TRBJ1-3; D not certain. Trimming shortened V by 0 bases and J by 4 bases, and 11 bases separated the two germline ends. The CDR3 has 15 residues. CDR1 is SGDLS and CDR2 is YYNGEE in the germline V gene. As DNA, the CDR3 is TGTGCCAGCAGCGTAGGGCAGACTGCCGGAAACACCATATATTTT. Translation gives CASSVGQTAGNTIYF.

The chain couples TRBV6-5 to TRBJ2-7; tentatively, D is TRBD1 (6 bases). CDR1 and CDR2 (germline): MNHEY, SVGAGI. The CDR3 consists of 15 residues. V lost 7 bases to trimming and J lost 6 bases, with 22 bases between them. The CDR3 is CASNIGTFGAGEQYF. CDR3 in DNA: TGTGCCAGCAACATCGGGACATTTGGGGCTGGCGAGCAGTACTTC.

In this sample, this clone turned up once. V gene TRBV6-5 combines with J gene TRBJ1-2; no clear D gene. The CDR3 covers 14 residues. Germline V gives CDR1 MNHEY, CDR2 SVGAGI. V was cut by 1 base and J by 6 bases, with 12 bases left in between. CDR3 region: CASSYLTSLDGYTF. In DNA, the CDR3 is TGTGCCAGCAGTTACTTAACCTCGCTTGATGGCTACACCTTC.

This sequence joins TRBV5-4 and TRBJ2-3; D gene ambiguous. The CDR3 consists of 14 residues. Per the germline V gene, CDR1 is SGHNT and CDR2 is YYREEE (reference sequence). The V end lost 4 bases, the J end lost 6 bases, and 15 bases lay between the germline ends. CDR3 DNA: TGTGCCAGCAGCCCGGGCCTTTCCGGGGATACGCAGTATTTT. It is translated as CASSPGLSGDTQYF.

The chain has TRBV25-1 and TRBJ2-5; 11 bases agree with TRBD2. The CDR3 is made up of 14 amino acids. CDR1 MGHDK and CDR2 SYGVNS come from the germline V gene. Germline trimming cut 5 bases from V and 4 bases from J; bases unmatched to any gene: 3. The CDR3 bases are TGTGCCAGCAGTCTGGGACTAGCGGCAGAGACCCAGTACTTC. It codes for CASSLGLAAETQYF. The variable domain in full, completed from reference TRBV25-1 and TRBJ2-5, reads EADIYQTPRYLVIGTGKKITLECSQTMGHDKMYWYQQDPGMELHLIHYSYGVNSTEKGDLSSESTVSRIRTEHFPLTLESARPSHTSQYLCASSLGLAAETQYFGPGTRLLVL.

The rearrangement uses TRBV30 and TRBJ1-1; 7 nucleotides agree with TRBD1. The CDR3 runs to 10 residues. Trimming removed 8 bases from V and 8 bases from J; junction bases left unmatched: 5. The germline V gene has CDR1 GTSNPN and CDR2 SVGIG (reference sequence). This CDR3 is CAQGGWEAFF. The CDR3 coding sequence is TGTGCCCAGGGGGGCTGGGAAGCTTTCTTT.

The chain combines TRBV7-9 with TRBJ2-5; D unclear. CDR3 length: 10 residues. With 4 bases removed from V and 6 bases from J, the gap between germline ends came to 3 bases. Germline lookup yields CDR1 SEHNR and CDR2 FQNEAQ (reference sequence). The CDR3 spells CASSSQTQYF. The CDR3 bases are TGTGCCAGCAGCTCCCAGACCCAGTACTTC.

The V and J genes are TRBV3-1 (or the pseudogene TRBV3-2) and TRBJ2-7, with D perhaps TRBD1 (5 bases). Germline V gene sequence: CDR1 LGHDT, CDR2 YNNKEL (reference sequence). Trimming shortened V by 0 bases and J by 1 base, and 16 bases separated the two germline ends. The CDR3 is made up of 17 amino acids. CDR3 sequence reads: CASSQDRQGILSYEQYF. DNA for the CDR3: TGTGCCAGCAGCCAAGATAGGCAGGGCATTCTTTCCTACGAGCAGTACTTC.

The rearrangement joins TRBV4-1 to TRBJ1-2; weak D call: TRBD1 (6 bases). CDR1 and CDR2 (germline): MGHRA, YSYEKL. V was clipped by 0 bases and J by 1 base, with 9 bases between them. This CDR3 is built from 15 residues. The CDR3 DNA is TGCGCCAGCAGCCAAGAGGCAGGGGTTAACTATGGCTACACCTTC. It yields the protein CASSQEAGVNYGYTF.

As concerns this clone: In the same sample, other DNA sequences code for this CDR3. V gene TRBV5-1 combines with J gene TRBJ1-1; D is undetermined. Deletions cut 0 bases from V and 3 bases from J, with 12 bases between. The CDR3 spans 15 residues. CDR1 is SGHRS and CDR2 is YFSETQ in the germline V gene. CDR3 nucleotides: TGCGCCAGCAGCTTGGGGCGCGGGCTCGACACTGAAGCTTTCTTT. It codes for CASSLGRGLDTEAFF.

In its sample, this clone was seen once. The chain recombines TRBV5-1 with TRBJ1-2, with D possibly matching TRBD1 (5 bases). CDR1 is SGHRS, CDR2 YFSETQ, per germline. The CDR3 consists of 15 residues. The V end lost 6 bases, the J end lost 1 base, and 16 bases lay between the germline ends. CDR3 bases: TGCGCCAGCACCGCAGGGTTTGGACATAACTATGGCTACACCTTC. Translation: CASTAGFGHNYGYTF.

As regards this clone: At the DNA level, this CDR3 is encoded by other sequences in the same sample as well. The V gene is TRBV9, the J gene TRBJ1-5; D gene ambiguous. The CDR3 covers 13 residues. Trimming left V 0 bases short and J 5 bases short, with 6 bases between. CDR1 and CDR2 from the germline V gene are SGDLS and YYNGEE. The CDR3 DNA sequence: TGTGCCAGCAGCGTAGACGGGCATCAGCCCCAGCATTTT. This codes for CASSVDGHQPQHF.

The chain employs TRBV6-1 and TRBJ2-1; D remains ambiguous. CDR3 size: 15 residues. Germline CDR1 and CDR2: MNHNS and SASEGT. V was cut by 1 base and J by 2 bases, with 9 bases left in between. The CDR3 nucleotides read TGTGCCAGCAGTGAAGGGTACGGCCCCTACAATGAGCAGTTCTTC. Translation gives CASSEGYGPYNEQFF.

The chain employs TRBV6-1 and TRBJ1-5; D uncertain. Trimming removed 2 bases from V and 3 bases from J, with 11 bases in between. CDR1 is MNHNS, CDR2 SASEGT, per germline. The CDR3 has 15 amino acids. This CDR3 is CASSELQGLNQPQHF. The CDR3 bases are TGTGCCAGCAGTGAACTGCAAGGCCTCAATCAGCCCCAGCATTTT.

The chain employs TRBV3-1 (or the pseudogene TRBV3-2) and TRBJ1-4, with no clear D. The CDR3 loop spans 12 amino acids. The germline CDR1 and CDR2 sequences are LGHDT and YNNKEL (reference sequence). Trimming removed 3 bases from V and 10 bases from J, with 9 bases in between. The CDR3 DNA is TGTGCCAGCAGCCAGGATGCGGGAAAACTGTTTTTT. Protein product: CASSQDAGKLFF.

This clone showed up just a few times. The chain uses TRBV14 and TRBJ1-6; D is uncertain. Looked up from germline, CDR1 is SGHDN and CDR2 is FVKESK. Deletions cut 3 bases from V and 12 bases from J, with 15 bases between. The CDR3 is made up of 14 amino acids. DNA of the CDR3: TGTGCCAGCAGCCATGATATGGCTGGGAGACCCCTCCACTTT. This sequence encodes CASSHDMAGRPLHF.

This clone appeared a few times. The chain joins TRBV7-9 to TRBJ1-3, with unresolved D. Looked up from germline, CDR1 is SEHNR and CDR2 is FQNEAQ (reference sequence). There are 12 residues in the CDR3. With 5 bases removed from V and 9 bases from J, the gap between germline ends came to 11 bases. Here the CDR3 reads CASSPPPGTIYF. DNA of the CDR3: TGTGCCAGCAGCCCCCCCCCGGGCACCATATATTTT. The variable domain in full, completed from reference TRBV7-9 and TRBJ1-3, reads DTGVSQNPRHKITKRGQNVTFRCDPISEHNRLYWYRQTLGQGPEFLTYFQNEAQLEKSRLLSDRFSAERPKGSFSTLEIQRTEQGDSAMYLCASSPPPGTIYFGEGSWLTVV.

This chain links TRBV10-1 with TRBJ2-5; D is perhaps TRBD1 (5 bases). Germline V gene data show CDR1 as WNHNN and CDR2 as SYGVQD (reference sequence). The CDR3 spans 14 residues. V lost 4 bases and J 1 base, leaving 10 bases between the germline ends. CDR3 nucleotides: TGCGCCAGCAGTGGGGCAGGGCTCCAAGAGACCCAGTACTTC. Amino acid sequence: CASSGAGLQETQYF.

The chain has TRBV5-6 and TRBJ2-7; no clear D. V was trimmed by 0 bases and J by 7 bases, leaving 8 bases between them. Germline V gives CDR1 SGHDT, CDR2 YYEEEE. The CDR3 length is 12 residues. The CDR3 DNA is TGTGCCAGCAGCTTGGCCCCTCGGGAGCAGTACTTC. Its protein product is CASSLAPREQYF.

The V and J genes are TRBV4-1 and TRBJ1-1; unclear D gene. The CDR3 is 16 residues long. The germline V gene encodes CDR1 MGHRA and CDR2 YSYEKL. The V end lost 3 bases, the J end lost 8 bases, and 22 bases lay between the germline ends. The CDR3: CASSQRVREQPPEAFF. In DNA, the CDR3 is TGCGCCAGCAGCCAGAGGGTACGGGAACAGCCCCCCGAAGCTTTCTTT.